This passage covers 28 T cell receptor beta chains from one sample sequenced in a study of blood T cell repertoires in COVID-19. Assay used: immunoSEQ multiplex PCR; TCRdb lists only in-frame clones, some missing. The sample includes approximately 300,000 clones, around 89% of them seen just once. Sequences were obtained from peripheral blood. All receptors derive from a woman in her thirties or forties with COVID-19, enrolled during active disease.

The chain carries TRBV24-1 and TRBJ1-2; 9 bases are a match to TRBD1. The germline gives CDR1 KGHDR, CDR2 SFDVKD. V was clipped by 5 bases and J by 4 bases; unmatched bases: 4. The CDR3 spans 14 residues. Here the CDR3 reads CATSGGTGFYGYTF. The CDR3 DNA reads TGTGCCACCAGTGGGGGGACAGGGTTCTATGGCTACACCTTC.

The chain links TRBV7-9 to TRBJ1-5; D remains ambiguous. This CDR3 spans 18 amino acids. Germline CDR1 is SEHNR and CDR2 is FQNEAQ (reference sequence). With 2 bases removed from V and 0 bases from J, the gap between germline ends came to 17 bases. The CDR3 sequence is CASSLIGRPGYSNQPQHF. The CDR3 region has the DNA TGTGCCAGCAGCTTAATCGGGCGGCCGGGGTATAGCAATCAGCCCCAGCATTTT. Looking up the rest from reference TRBV7-9 and TRBJ1-5 gives the full variable domain: DTGVSQNPRHKITKRGQNVTFRCDPISEHNRLYWYRQTLGQGPEFLTYFQNEAQLEKSRLLSDRFSAERPKGSFSTLEIQRTEQGDSAMYLCASSLIGRPGYSNQPQHFGDGTRLSIL.

The CDR3 DNA follows: TGTGCCAGCAGTACGACAGCCTTGAACACCGGGGAGCTGTTTTTT. Residues: CASSTTALNTGELFF. The chain has TRBV27 and TRBJ2-2; maybe TRBD1 (5 bases). Trimming cost V 5 bases and J 1 base, with 11 bases left between them. CDR1 and CDR2 (germline): MNHEY, SMNVEV (reference sequence). The CDR3 totals 15 residues.

A single count supports this clone. J is TRBJ2-2 and V is TRBV27; weak D call: TRBD1 (6 bases). Per germline, CDR1 MNHEY and CDR2 SMNVEV (reference sequence). CDR3 length equals 16 residues. Trimming removed 6 bases from V and 4 bases from J, with 18 bases in between. This CDR3 reads CASSRGQSRGTGELFF. The CDR3 nucleotides are TGTGCCAGCAGCCGCGGACAGAGTCGAGGCACCGGGGAGCTGTTTTTT.

This clone was recorded once. V is TRBV19 and J is TRBJ2-3; 8 bases line up with TRBD1. The CDR3 is made up of 14 amino acids. CDR1 and CDR2 (germline): LNHDA, SQIVND (reference sequence). V trimming: 10 bases; J trimming: 1 base; junction bases outside the gene matches: 7. The CDR3 here is CATRMTGGTDTQYF. The CDR3 coding sequence is TGTGCCACTAGGATGACAGGGGGCACAGATACGCAGTATTTT. The full variable domain, its missing parts supplied by reference TRBV19 and TRBJ2-3, is DGGITQSPKYLFRKEGQNVTLSCEQNLNHDAMYWYRQDPGQGLRLIYYSQIVNDFQKGDIAEGYSVSREKKESFPLTVTSAQKNPTAFYLCATRMTGGTDTQYFGPGTRLTVL.

This sequence joins TRBV6-2 or TRBV6-3 and TRBJ2-1, with 7 bases lining up with TRBD2. CDR3 length: 15 residues. V dropped 5 bases and J dropped 9; count of bases not matched to a gene: 13. Germline CDR1 and CDR2: MNHEY and SVGEGT. As DNA, the CDR3 is TGTGCCAGCAGTCGGGGGGTGGACATGGGCAGTGAGCAGTTCTTC. Translation: CASSRGVDMGSEQFF.

The genes are TRBV6-2 or TRBV6-3 and TRBJ2-3; 14 nucleotides align to TRBD2. J was trimmed by 0 bases and V by 2 bases; bases with no gene match: 7. The V gene's germline CDR1 is MNHEY and CDR2 SVGEGT. This CDR3 comprises 19 residues. The CDR3 loop reads CASSYPVGTSGGSTDTQYF. The CDR3 DNA reads as TGTGCCAGCAGTTACCCCGTGGGGACTAGCGGGGGTAGCACAGATACGCAGTATTTT.

This clone showed up just once. The chain employs TRBV11-2 and TRBJ2-5; D may be TRBD1 (6 bases). Germline V CDR1 and CDR2: SGHAT, FQNNGV. This CDR3 is 14 amino acids long. V lost 1 base and J 4 bases, leaving 10 bases between the germline ends. The CDR3 DNA reads TGTGCCAGCAGCTTAGGGATCAGGGGAGAGACCCAGTACTTC. This gives the protein CASSLGIRGETQYF.

The rearrangement uses TRBV5-4 and TRBJ1-1; 9 bases map to TRBD1. V trimming: 4 bases; J trimming: 3 bases; junction bases outside the gene matches: 7. Germline V lookup: CDR1 SGHNT, CDR2 YYREEE (reference sequence). This CDR3 spans 15 amino acids. Here the CDR3 reads CASSGTGFGDTEAFF. The CDR3 DNA follows: TGTGCCAGCAGCGGGACAGGGTTCGGAGACACTGAAGCTTTCTTT.

The chain couples TRBV5-4 to TRBJ2-1; tentative D call: TRBD2 (6 bases). The CDR3 totals 17 residues. V was pared by 7 bases and J by 0 bases, with 20 bases between. Germline V gene data show CDR1 as SGHNT and CDR2 as YYREEE (reference sequence). CDR3 protein: CASSDARDLSSYNEQFF. The CDR3 DNA reads TGTGCCAGCTCAGACGCCAGGGACTTAAGCTCCTACAATGAGCAGTTCTTC.

Only a few counts were recorded for this clone. V gene TRBV19 combines with J gene TRBJ1-5; tentatively, D is TRBD1 (5 bases). The CDR3 runs to 15 residues. Germline loops: CDR1 LNHDA, CDR2 SQIVND (reference sequence). The V gene lost 1 base and the J gene lost 4 bases, with 11 bases spanning the gap. The CDR3 coding sequence is TGTGCCAGTAGTATAGCGGGGGTGCCGAATCAGCCCCAGCATTTT. Its protein product is CASSIAGVPNQPQHF.

This clone has only a few counts. CDR3 sequence: CASSYGWEEPWYEQYF. The CDR3 DNA is TGTGCCAGCAGTTACGGCTGGGAGGAACCGTGGTACGAGCAGTACTTC. The chain has TRBV6-2 or TRBV6-3 and TRBJ2-7; tentatively, D is TRBD2 (6 bases). V shed 2 bases and J shed 4 bases, with 18 bases lying between them. The CDR3 contains 16 residues. The germline gives CDR1 MNHEY, CDR2 SVGEGT.

The chain links TRBV7-3 to TRBJ2-5, with TRBD1 matching over 12 bases. V lost 4 bases and J lost 3; bases outside the gene matches: 9. The CDR3 extends over 17 amino acids. CDR1 and CDR2 (germline): SGHTA, FQGTGA. The CDR3 reads CASSSSGQGAGKETQYF. In DNA form, the CDR3 reads TGTGCCAGCAGCTCCTCGGGACAGGGGGCGGGAAAAGAGACCCAGTACTTC.

The J gene is TRBJ2-1, the V gene TRBV5-4; 8 bases are shared with TRBD1. V lost 5 bases and J lost 8; bases outside the gene matches: 12. Germline V gives CDR1 SGHNT, CDR2 YYREEE (reference sequence). The CDR3 is made up of 15 amino acids. The CDR3 spells CASSYRTGPSDEQFF. CDR3 in DNA: TGTGCCAGCAGTTACCGGACAGGGCCAAGCGATGAGCAGTTCTTC.

This rearrangement joins TRBV30 to TRBJ1-2; 10 bases are a match to TRBD1. J gave up 4 bases and V 2 bases, and 10 bases lay outside the gene matches. From germline, CDR1 is GTSNPN and CDR2 SVGIG (reference sequence). The CDR3 extends over 16 amino acids. This CDR3 is CAWSRDRGVIAYGYTF. The DNA of the CDR3 is TGTGCCTGGAGTCGGGACAGGGGAGTAATTGCCTATGGCTACACCTTC.

The chain recombines TRBV6-5 with TRBJ1-2; TRBD1 matches at 9 bases. The CDR3 extends over 13 amino acids. V shed 2 bases and J 6 bases; nucleotides not matched to a gene: 1. CDR1 is MNHEY and CDR2 is SVGAGI in the germline V gene. The CDR3 reads CASSYGTGHGYTF. In DNA, the CDR3 is TGTGCCAGCAGTTACGGGACAGGGCATGGCTACACCTTC.

This clone was detected only a few times. The chain uses TRBV7-9 and TRBJ2-6, with TRBD1 identical over 7 bases. The CDR3 contains 19 residues. The trim removed 5 bases at V and 4 bases at J, leaving 17 bases unmatched. CDR1 is SEHNR and CDR2 is FQNEAQ in the germline V gene (reference sequence). Written as DNA, the CDR3 is TGTGCCAGCAGCCCGCCCGGAGACAGGGTACTGTCCGGGGCCAACGTCCTGACTTTC. This codes for CASSPPGDRVLSGANVLTF. Full variable domain (outside the CDR3, taken from reference TRBV7-9 and TRBJ2-6): DTGVSQNPRHKITKRGQNVTFRCDPISEHNRLYWYRQTLGQGPEFLTYFQNEAQLEKSRLLSDRFSAERPKGSFSTLEIQRTEQGDSAMYLCASSPPGDRVLSGANVLTFGAGSRLTVL.

The gene calls are TRBV7-9 and TRBJ1-2; no clear D. The CDR3 extends over 14 amino acids. The ends were cut back, 1 base at V and 0 bases at J, with 6 bases in the middle. Germline V lookup: CDR1 SEHNR, CDR2 FQNEAQ (reference sequence). CDR3 DNA sequence: TGTGCCAGCAGCTTAGAGAGCTCTAACTATGGCTACACCTTC. It specifies CASSLESSNYGYTF. The complete variable domain, with remaining parts taken from reference TRBV7-9 and TRBJ1-2, reads DTGVSQNPRHKITKRGQNVTFRCDPISEHNRLYWYRQTLGQGPEFLTYFQNEAQLEKSRLLSDRFSAERPKGSFSTLEIQRTEQGDSAMYLCASSLESSNYGYTFGSGTRLTVV.

This clone was picked up one time. The CDR3 region is CASSRTGGLENIQYF. DNA of the CDR3: TGCGCCAGCAGCCGAACAGGGGGCTTAGAGAACATTCAGTACTTC. The chain combines TRBV5-1 with TRBJ2-4; 9 bases map to TRBD1. Germline V gene sequence: CDR1 SGHRS, CDR2 YFSETQ. The CDR3 runs to 15 residues. Trimming removed 4 bases from V and 7 bases from J; junction bases left unmatched: 9. Together with reference TRBV5-1 and TRBJ2-4, the CDR3 gives the full variable domain: KAGVTQTPRYLIKTRGQQVTLSCSPISGHRSVSWYQQTPGQGLQFLFEYFSETQRNKGNFPGRFSGRQFSNSRSEMNVSTLELGDSALYLCASSRTGGLENIQYFGAGTRLSVL.

The chain employs TRBV6-5 and TRBJ1-2; 7 bases fit TRBD1. The CDR3 sequence is 14 residues long. After removal of 8 bases from V and 2 bases from J, the junction contained 8 bases not matched to a gene. CDR1 and CDR2 (germline): MNHEY, SVGAGI. The CDR3 is CASDRTGGNYGYTF. The DNA for the CDR3 is TGTGCCAGCGATCGGACAGGCGGCAACTATGGCTACACCTTC.

J is TRBJ2-1 and V is TRBV27; 9 nucleotides line up with TRBD1. This CDR3 has 16 amino acids. J gave up 6 bases and V 8 bases, and 14 bases lay outside the gene matches. The germline gives CDR1 MNHEY, CDR2 SMNVEV (reference sequence). CDR3 loop: CASQPLGGQGSNEQFF. In DNA form, the CDR3 reads TGTGCCAGCCAGCCCTTAGGGGGACAGGGAAGCAATGAGCAGTTCTTC.

The J gene is TRBJ2-5, the V gene TRBV10-3; TRBD2 might be the D (5 bases). Trimming pared 5 bases from V and 0 bases from J, leaving 16 bases between. This CDR3 is built from 16 residues. Germline loops: CDR1 ENHRY, CDR2 SYGVKD. The chain's CDR3 is CAISRSGIQYQETQYF. DNA of the CDR3: TGTGCCATCAGTAGATCCGGGATACAGTACCAAGAGACCCAGTACTTC.

The chain has TRBV5-1 and TRBJ2-7; D gene ambiguous. The germline V gene has CDR1 SGHRS and CDR2 YFSETQ. V lost 0 bases and J 2 bases, leaving 3 bases between the germline ends. The CDR3 spans 12 residues. The CDR3 DNA is TGCGCCAGCAGCTTGGGAGCCTACGAGCAGTACTTC. Encoded protein: CASSLGAYEQYF.

The V and J genes are TRBV28 and TRBJ2-7; 10 positions match TRBD1. Germline loops: CDR1 MDHEN, CDR2 SYDVKM. With 6 bases clipped from V and 9 bases from J, the junction kept 5 bases outside the gene matches. The CDR3 consists of 12 residues. The CDR3 bases are TGTGCCAGCAGCACATGGGACAGGGGGCAGTACTTC. This codes for CASSTWDRGQYF.

This clone was found once. The V call is TRBV3-1 (or the pseudogene TRBV3-2), the J call TRBJ2-1; weak D call: TRBD1 (5 bases). The CDR3 totals 14 residues. The V and J ends lost 4 bases and 0 bases respectively, with 7 bases between them. Germline V lookup: CDR1 LGHDT, CDR2 YNNKEL (reference sequence). In nucleotides, the CDR3 is TGTGCCAGCAGCCTTCAGGGCTCCTACAATGAGCAGTTCTTC. Translated: CASSLQGSYNEQFF.

CDR3: CATSETGGRETQYF. CDR3 in DNA: TGTGCCACCAGTGAGACAGGGGGGAGAGAGACCCAGTACTTC. The chain employs TRBV24-1 and TRBJ2-5, with 9 bases fitting TRBD1. The V gene's germline CDR1 is KGHDR and CDR2 SFDVKD. The CDR3 extends over 14 amino acids. The trim removed 4 bases at V and 4 bases at J, leaving 3 bases unmatched.

This chain joins TRBV7-9 and TRBJ1-1; the match to TRBD1 covers 7 bases. CDR1 is SEHNR and CDR2 is FQNEAQ in the germline V gene (reference sequence). This CDR3 has 14 amino acids. V shed 9 bases and J 0 bases; nucleotides not matched to a gene: 7. CDR3 bases: TGTGCCAGTAGGGGGCGGGGAATGAACACTGAAGCTTTCTTT. Translation: CASRGRGMNTEAFF. Full variable domain (missing parts from reference TRBV7-9 and TRBJ1-1): DTGVSQNPRHKITKRGQNVTFRCDPISEHNRLYWYRQTLGQGPEFLTYFQNEAQLEKSRLLSDRFSAERPKGSFSTLEIQRTEQGDSAMYLCASRGRGMNTEAFFGQGTRLTVV.

The chain uses TRBV7-9 and TRBJ2-5; TRBD1 matches 9 bases. CDR1 SEHNR and CDR2 FQNEAQ come from the germline V gene (reference sequence). This CDR3 contains 15 residues. J lost 4 bases, V lost 5 bases, and 8 bases had no gene match. CDR3 nucleotides: TGTGCCAGCAGCCCTCTACTGGGACAGGGAGAGACCCAGTACTTC. Amino acids: CASSPLLGQGETQYF.